The 27 T cell receptor beta chains listed next were all sequenced from one sample in a study of identical twins listed by TCRdb under 2016. Library preparation used 5' RACE. The sequencer was an Illumina HiSeq 2000. TCRdb ran its own pipeline on the public reads, namely fastp trimming at Q25 and MiXCR clone calling, and kept in-frame beta chains. Merged by CDR3 protein, the rows form single entries marked with the most common genes and DNA. In all, the sample holds some 1,700,000 distinct CDR3 sequences, and around 29% of those were seen once. The top ten constitute approximately 0.29% of the sample. Sequencing input: cord blood. The receptors were sampled from a newborn girl in good health.

The gene calls are TRBV6-1 and TRBJ2-3, with D perhaps TRBD1 (6 bases). This CDR3 has 13 residues. CDR1 and CDR2 (germline): MNHNS, SASEGT. The V gene lost 8 bases and the J gene lost 0 bases, with 9 bases spanning the gap. Here the CDR3 reads CASVTGSTDTQYF. Here the CDR3 DNA reads TGTGCCAGCGTCACAGGGAGCACAGATACGCAGTATTTT.

This clonotype has only a few counts. This chain uses TRBV28 with TRBJ2-1; D uncertain. Per the germline V gene, CDR1 is MDHEN and CDR2 is SYDVKM. This CDR3 spans 13 amino acids. The V end lost 4 bases, the J end lost 6 bases, and 10 bases lay between the germline ends. CDR3 protein: CASSSPTVNEQFF. The CDR3 bases are TGTGCCAGCAGTTCCCCGACTGTCAATGAGCAGTTCTTC.

In its sample, this clonotype was seen a few times. The chain is built from TRBV13 and TRBJ1-2, with a possible D match to TRBD1 (5 bases). Germline CDR1 is PRHDT and CDR2 is FYEKMQ (reference sequence). Between the trimmed V and J ends, which lost 2 bases and 8 bases, there was a span of 15 bases. The CDR3 runs to 14 residues. In DNA, the CDR3 is TGTGCCAGCAGCTTAAACAGGAGGAATGTGGGCTACACCTTC. As protein: CASSLNRRNVGYTF.

As DNA, the CDR3 is TGTGCCAGCAGTTTAGGGACAGGGCAGAACACTGAAGCTTTCTTT. It specifies CASSLGTGQNTEAFF. V and J are TRBV28 and TRBJ1-1; 9 bases line up with TRBD1. The CDR3 is 15 amino acids. The J segment lost 1 base and the V segment lost 2 bases, leaving 2 bases of the junction unmatched. Germline CDR1 MDHEN, CDR2 SYDVKM.

The chain employs TRBV13 and TRBJ2-2; the D gene is possibly TRBD2 (6 bases). CDR1 and CDR2 from the germline V gene are PRHDT and FYEKMQ (reference sequence). The CDR3 extends over 19 amino acids. Trimming cost V 5 bases and J 0 bases, with 22 bases left between them. The chain's CDR3 is CASSPPGLYDFTNTGELFF. The CDR3 coding sequence is TGTGCCAGCAGCCCCCCGGGACTCTACGACTTTACGAACACCGGGGAGCTGTTTTTT.

About this clonotype itself: This may be a read error, as it is one base from a much larger clone. V usage is TRBV29-1 and J usage is TRBJ2-7; a possible D gene is TRBD2 (5 bases). This CDR3 has 14 amino acids. CDR1 and CDR2 from the germline V gene are SQVTM and ANQGSEA. CDR3 loop: CGVAESGSSYEQYF. The DNA for the CDR3 is TGCGGCGTCGCTGAAAGTGGGAGTTCCTACGAGCAGTACTTC.

J is TRBJ2-4 and V is TRBV28; TRBD1 matches at 7 bases. CDR3 length: 17 amino acids. Germline V gene lookup returns CDR1 MDHEN and CDR2 SYDVKM. V trimming: 8 bases; J trimming: 3 bases; junction bases outside the gene matches: 16. The CDR3 spells CASSISHRGKGKNIQYF. CDR3 in DNA: TGTGCCAGCTCGATTTCTCACAGGGGAAAGGGCAAAAACATTCAGTACTTC. The full variable domain, rest sourced from reference TRBV28 and TRBJ2-4, is DVKVTQSSRYLVKRTGEKVFLECVQDMDHENMFWYRQDPGLGLRLIYFSYDVKMKEKGDIPEGYSVSREKKERFSLILESASTNQTSMYLCASSISHRGKGKNIQYFGAGTRLSVL.

V gene TRBV11-2 combines with J gene TRBJ2-7; 9 bases match TRBD1. The CDR3 covers 17 residues. The germline V gene encodes CDR1 SGHAT and CDR2 FQNNGV. V was pared by 1 base and J by 3 bases, with 10 bases of the junction left unmatched. The CDR3 spells CASSLVVGQGLGYEQYF. In nucleotides, the CDR3 is TGTGCCAGCAGCTTAGTTGTCGGACAGGGGTTAGGCTACGAGCAGTACTTC.

This clonotype was seen more than once but under ten times. The rearrangement links TRBV10-3 to TRBJ2-5; D call uncertain. The V gene lost 5 bases and the J gene lost 0 bases, with 7 bases spanning the gap. CDR3 size: 13 residues. Germline CDR1 ENHRY, CDR2 SYGVKD. In DNA form, the CDR3 reads TGTGCCATCAGTCGGACGTACCAAGAGACCCAGTACTTC. Translation: CAISRTYQETQYF.

The genes are TRBV5-1 and TRBJ2-1; TRBD1 is a possible D gene (6 bases). Germline V gene lookup returns CDR1 SGHRS and CDR2 YFSETQ. The CDR3 runs to 13 residues. The V end was cut by 3 bases, the J end by 6 bases, with 10 bases between. CDR3: CASSSTGSNEQFF. DNA of the CDR3: TGCGCCAGCAGCTCAACAGGGTCCAATGAGCAGTTCTTC.

This rearrangement joins TRBV6-6 to TRBJ2-2; no definite D call. The CDR3 contains 15 residues. From germline, CDR1 is MNHNY and CDR2 SVGAGI (reference sequence). Trimming took 5 bases from V and 1 from J, leaving 11 bases between them. CDR3 sequence reads: CASSQGLQNTGELFF. CDR3 DNA: TGTGCCAGCAGTCAAGGGCTGCAGAACACCGGGGAGCTGTTTTTT.

The sample holds a few counts of this clonotype. This chain connects TRBV10-3 to TRBJ2-1, with 11 positions matching TRBD2. This CDR3 spans 16 amino acids. In germline, CDR1 is ENHRY, CDR2 SYGVKD. The J segment lost 4 bases and the V segment lost 7 bases, leaving 9 bases of the junction unmatched. In nucleotides, the CDR3 is TGTGCCATCACCCAACCGGGACTAGCGGTTTACAATGAGCAGTTCTTC. The encoded protein is CAITQPGLAVYNEQFF.

This clonotype was found many times. The chain links TRBV10-3 to TRBJ1-5, with TRBD1 identical over 7 bases. The ends lost 2 bases at V and 2 bases at J; junction bases unmatched: 0. CDR1 ENHRY and CDR2 SYGVKD come from the germline V gene. The CDR3 has 14 residues. In DNA, the CDR3 is TGTGCCATCAGTGAGGGACAGGGCAATCAGCCCCAGCATTTT. Its translation is CAISEGQGNQPQHF.

This clonotype has a handful of counts. The CDR3 spells CSARKTGTGELETQYF. CDR3 coding DNA: TGCAGTGCTAGGAAAACGGGGACAGGGGAGTTAGAGACCCAGTACTTC. The V and J genes are TRBV20-1 and TRBJ2-5; 10 bases fit TRBD1. Trimming removed 3 bases from V and 4 bases from J; junction bases left unmatched: 11. The CDR3 has 16 residues. Looked up from germline, CDR1 is DFQATT and CDR2 is SNEGSKA (reference sequence).

This clonotype was seen only once. The chain has TRBV24-1 and TRBJ2-3; perhaps TRBD1 as D (6 bases). This CDR3 spans 17 amino acids. Germline V gives CDR1 KGHDR, CDR2 SFDVKD. The V and J ends lost 2 bases and 6 bases respectively, with 20 bases between them. CDR3 sequence (DNA): TGTGCCACCAGTGATTCCCCGGGACAAGGGGAAGTGGATACGCAGTATTTT. Encoded protein: CATSDSPGQGEVDTQYF.

There are a few counts of this clonotype. The DNA of the CDR3 is TGCGCCAGCAGCACCACGGGGTTCTCCTACAATGAGCAGTTCTTC. Translated: CASSTTGFSYNEQFF. This chain joins TRBV5-1 and TRBJ2-1, with D perhaps TRBD2 (5 bases). V lost 4 bases and J 0 bases, leaving 11 bases between the germline ends. This CDR3 spans 15 amino acids. Germline-derived CDR1 and CDR2 are SGHRS and YFSETQ.

This clonotype was recorded a few times. This chain connects TRBV5-1 to TRBJ2-5; a weak D match, TRBD2 (5 bases). V was cut by 1 base and J by 0 bases, with 13 bases left in between. Germline loops: CDR1 SGHRS, CDR2 YFSETQ. This CDR3 has 16 residues. The CDR3 coding sequence is TGCGCCAGCAGCTTGAGTGGGCCGGGGTACCAAGAGACCCAGTACTTC. It codes for CASSLSGPGYQETQYF.

This chain connects TRBV18 to TRBJ1-1, with D maybe TRBD1 (5 bases). Germline loops: CDR1 KGHSH, CDR2 LQKENI. This CDR3 is built from 19 residues. V was cut by 0 bases and J by 2 bases, with 22 bases left in between. Here the CDR3 DNA reads TGTGCCAGCTCACCACCTGGCTTAGGTTTGTGGGGCGGCAACACTGAAGCTTTCTTT. Amino acid sequence: CASSPPGLGLWGGNTEAFF.

This chain joins TRBV7-8 and TRBJ1-1; D might be TRBD1 (6 bases). The germline V gene encodes CDR1 SGHVS and CDR2 FQNEAQ. Trimming took off 0 bases at V and 0 bases at J, with 11 bases between the two ends. CDR3 size: 16 residues. CDR3 coding DNA: TGTGCCAGCAGCTTAGCTAGGGGGGCCATGAACACTGAAGCTTTCTTT. It codes for CASSLARGAMNTEAFF.

The chain is built from TRBV6-1 and TRBJ1-2; a possible D gene is TRBD1 (6 bases). CDR1 MNHNS and CDR2 SASEGT come from the germline V gene. Trimming stripped 6 bases from V and 0 bases from J, with 17 bases between. This CDR3 is built from 16 residues. Here the CDR3 DNA reads TGTGCCAGCAGAGTTGGTGACAGGATCCCTAACTATGGCTACACCTTC. As protein: CASRVGDRIPNYGYTF.

The rearrangement uses TRBV3-1 and TRBJ2-1; 7 bases align to TRBD2. The better agreement between TRBJ2-7 and the DNA end casts doubt on the J call. The length of the CDR3 is 18 residues. Germline-derived CDR1 and CDR2 are LGHDT and YNNKEL (reference sequence). As DNA, the CDR3 is TGTGCCAGCAGCCAGGGGAGGGGCGCGTTCCTTATATACAATGAGCAGTACTTC. Amino acid sequence: CASSQGRGAFLIYNEQYF.

This clonotype was picked up one time. This sequence joins TRBV20-1 and TRBJ2-3; 7 bases line up with TRBD1. CDR3 length: 11 residues. With V trimmed by 4 bases and J by 8 bases, 3 bases remained unmatched. CDR1 is DFQATT and CDR2 is SNEGSKA in the germline V gene (reference sequence). CDR3 sequence (DNA): TGCAGTGCTACCCCAGGGGGTACGCAGTATTTT. Protein sequence: CSATPGGTQYF.

This clonotype appeared a few times. The genes are TRBV28 and TRBJ2-3; TRBD2 matches 9 bases. The V gene end was trimmed by 4 bases and the J gene end by 7 bases; junction bases not matched to a gene: 15. The CDR3 is 17 amino acids. Germline assignment: CDR1 MDHEN and CDR2 SYDVKM. The CDR3 is CASSSSHGSGRRNTQYF. In DNA, the CDR3 is TGTGCCAGCAGTTCCAGTCATGGTAGCGGGAGACGGAATACGCAGTATTTT.

This sequence joins TRBV5-6 and TRBJ2-6, with TRBD1 identical over 7 bases. The CDR3 has 17 residues. The V and J ends lost 2 bases and 0 bases, in that order; junction bases with no gene match: 5. Germline lookup yields CDR1 SGHDT and CDR2 YYEEEE. CDR3 region: CASSFRTGHSGANVLTF. CDR3 bases: TGTGCCAGCAGCTTCAGGACAGGACACTCTGGGGCCAACGTCCTGACTTTC.

This clonotype was counted between two and nine times. This chain uses TRBV28 with TRBJ1-1; the match to TRBD1 covers 9 bases. Germline values: CDR1 MDHEN, CDR2 SYDVKM. The CDR3 extends over 15 amino acids. J gave up 5 bases and V 4 bases, and 8 bases lay outside the gene matches. CDR3 DNA sequence: TGTGCCAGCAGTTCCCTAACAGGGGGCTGGACTGAAGCTTTCTTT. Its translation: CASSSLTGGWTEAFF.

This clonotype was picked up a small number of times. The chain uses TRBV5-6 and TRBJ2-7; perhaps TRBD2 as D (6 bases). V lost 1 base, J lost 5 bases, and 19 bases lay in between. Germline V CDR1 and CDR2: SGHDT, YYEEEE. This CDR3 has 16 residues. This CDR3 reads CASSLWVLALLNEQYF. The CDR3 nucleotides are TGTGCCAGCAGCTTGTGGGTACTAGCCCTACTCAACGAGCAGTACTTC.

This clonotype was found a few times. The CDR3 is CASSETWRGVHEQYF. In DNA, the CDR3 is TGTGCCAGCAGTGAAACTTGGCGGGGGGTCCACGAGCAGTACTTC. The rearrangement joins TRBV2 to TRBJ2-5; 8 nucleotides line up with TRBD2. The J call is in doubt because the DNA end fits TRBJ2-7 better. Germline CDR1 SNHLY, CDR2 FYNNEI. CDR3 length: 15 residues.